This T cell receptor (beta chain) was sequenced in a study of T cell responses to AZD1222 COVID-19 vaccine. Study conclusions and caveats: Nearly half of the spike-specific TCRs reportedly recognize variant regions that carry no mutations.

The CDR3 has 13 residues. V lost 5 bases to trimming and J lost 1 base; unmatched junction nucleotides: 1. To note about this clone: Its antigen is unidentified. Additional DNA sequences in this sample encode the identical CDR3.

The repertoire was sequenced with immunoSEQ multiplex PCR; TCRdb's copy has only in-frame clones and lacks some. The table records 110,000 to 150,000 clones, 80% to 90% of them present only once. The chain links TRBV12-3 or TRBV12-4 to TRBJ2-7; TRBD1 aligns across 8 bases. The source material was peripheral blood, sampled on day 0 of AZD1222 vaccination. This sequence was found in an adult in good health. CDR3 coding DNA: TGTGCCAGCAGTCGGACAGGGTCCTACGAGCAGTACTTC. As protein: CASSRTGSYEQYF.